This paragraph reports one T cell receptor beta chain. This table comes from immunoSEQ multiplex PCR, and its TCRdb copy is limited to in-frame clones, with some not included. The table shows 65,000 to 70,000 clones, with 91% occurring only once. The sample is drawn from a study of blood T cell repertoires in COVID-19. Germline values: CDR1 MNHEY, CDR2 SVGEGT. This CDR3 has 12 residues. The V and J ends lost 5 bases and 5 bases respectively, with 9 bases between them. Input material: peripheral blood. This clonotype was obtained from a human donor with active COVID-19. The donor label of this sample is uncertain. This chain links TRBV6-2 or TRBV6-3 with TRBJ1-1, with TRBD1 as a possible D gene (5 bases). CDR3 protein: CASSTGGTEAFF. The CDR3 DNA is TGTGCCAGCAGTACGGGGGGAACTGAAGCTTTCTTT.